This T cell receptor (beta chain) was observed in a study of tumor-infiltrating lymphocytes in oesophageal squamous cell carcinoma. Using its own MiXCR run on the PCR reads, TCRdb lists one record per CDR3 protein. The sample shows about 14,000 distinct CDR3 sequences, 51% of them seen only once. Trimming removed 5 bases from V and 1 base from J, with 12 bases in between. Germline CDR1 and CDR2: SGHTA and FQGNSA. There are 15 residues in the CDR3. J is TRBJ2-1 and V is TRBV7-2; possibly TRBD1 or TRBD2 for D (5 bases each). This sequence originates from a female donor with esophageal squamous cell carcinoma. What was sequenced was blood. CDR3 loop: CASSRDRRSYNEQFF. Here the CDR3 DNA reads TGTGCCAGCAGCCGGGACCGTCGTTCCTACAATGAGCAGTTCTTC.